This TCR beta chain came from a study of blood T cell repertoires in COVID-19. Whole-study context: Specimens from acute and convalescent COVID-19 originated in the United States, Italy and Spain.

Per the original data handling: The assay estimated nucleated cells by amplifying reference gene primers. Data came from immunoSEQ multiplex PCR; TCRdb stores just in-frame clones and leaves some out. That table gives V, J and clone size, and the DNA gave D and trimming. The sample records about 130,000 clones, roughly nine tenths being singletons. Germline lookup yields CDR1 SGHDN and CDR2 FVKESK. This CDR3 has 17 residues. The germline V and J ends were trimmed by 0 bases and 2 bases, with 17 bases remaining between them. This clone was counted once. Input material: peripheral blood. This receptor was taken from a man aged 60 to 69 with COVID-19, enrolled during active disease. This rearrangement joins TRBV14 to TRBJ2-7, with D tentatively TRBD2 (7 bases). DNA for the CDR3: TGTGCCAGCAGCCAAGATTTTGGAACAGGGACTACCTACGAGCAGTACTTC. Protein sequence: CASSQDFGTGTTYEQYF.